This T cell receptor beta chain was found in a study of CD8 T cells in ankylosing spondylitis. General study findings and limits: Matched ankylosing spondylitis synovial fluid reportedly contained a significantly enriched population of disease-linked clones. Typical of ankylosing spondylitis blood, it appeared, was a TCR beta motif of several highly homologous variants. Prior work had noted some motif variants in reactive arthritis blood and synovial fluid.

The V gene's germline CDR1 is WSHSY and CDR2 SAAADI. This CDR3 has 16 residues. Trimming left V 4 bases short and J 0 bases short, with 10 bases between. About this clonotype itself: Its antigen is still unknown.

TCRdb used MiXCR to reprocess the 5' RACE reads, holding one entry per CDR3 protein. The data hold hundreds of thousands of distinct CDR3 sequences, with 12% observed a single time. The clonotype originates from a male donor with ankylosing spondylitis. This chain joins TRBV10-2 and TRBJ1-6; D not resolved. Sequencing was done on a sample of blood, either unsorted or a sorted T cell fraction (not recorded which). The CDR3 here is CASSVVGSSYNSPLHF. CDR3 nucleotide sequence: TGCGCCAGCAGTGTGGTGGGCAGCTCCTATAATTCACCCCTCCACTTT.